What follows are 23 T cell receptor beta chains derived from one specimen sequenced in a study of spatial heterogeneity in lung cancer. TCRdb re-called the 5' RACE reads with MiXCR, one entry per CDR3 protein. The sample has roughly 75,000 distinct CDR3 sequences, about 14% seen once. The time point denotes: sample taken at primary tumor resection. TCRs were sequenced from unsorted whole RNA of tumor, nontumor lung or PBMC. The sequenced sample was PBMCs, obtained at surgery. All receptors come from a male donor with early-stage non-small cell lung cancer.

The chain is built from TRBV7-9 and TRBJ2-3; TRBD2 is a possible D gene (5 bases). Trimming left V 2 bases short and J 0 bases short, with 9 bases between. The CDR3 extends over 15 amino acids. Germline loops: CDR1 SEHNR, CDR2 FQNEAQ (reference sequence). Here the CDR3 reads CASSLRSGSTDTQYF. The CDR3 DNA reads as TGTGCCAGCAGCTTAAGAAGCGGTAGCACAGATACGCAGTATTTT.

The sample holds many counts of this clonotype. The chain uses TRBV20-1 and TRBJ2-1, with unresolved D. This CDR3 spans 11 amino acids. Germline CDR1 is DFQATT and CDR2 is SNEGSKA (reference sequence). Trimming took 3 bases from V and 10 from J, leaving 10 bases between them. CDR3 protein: CSASWVAEQFF. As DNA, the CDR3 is TGCAGTGCTAGTTGGGTCGCGGAGCAGTTCTTC.

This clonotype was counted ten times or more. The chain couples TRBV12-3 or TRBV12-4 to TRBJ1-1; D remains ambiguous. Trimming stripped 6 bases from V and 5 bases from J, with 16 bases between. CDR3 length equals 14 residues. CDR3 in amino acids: CASRFGPRQTEAFF. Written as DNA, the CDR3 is TGTGCCAGCAGATTTGGGCCCAGGCAGACTGAAGCTTTCTTT.

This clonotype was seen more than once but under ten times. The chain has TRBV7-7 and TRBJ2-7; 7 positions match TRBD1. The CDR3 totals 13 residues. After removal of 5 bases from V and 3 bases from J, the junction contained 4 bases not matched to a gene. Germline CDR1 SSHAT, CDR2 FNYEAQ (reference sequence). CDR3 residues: CASSPGTVYEQYF. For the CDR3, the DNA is TGTGCCAGCAGCCCGGGGACAGTCTACGAGCAGTACTTC.

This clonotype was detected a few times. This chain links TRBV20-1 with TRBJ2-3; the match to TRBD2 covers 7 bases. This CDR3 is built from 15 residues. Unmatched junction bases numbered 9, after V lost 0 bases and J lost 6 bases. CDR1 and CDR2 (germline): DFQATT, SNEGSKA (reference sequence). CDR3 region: CSARDGRERGDTQYF. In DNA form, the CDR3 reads TGCAGTGCTAGAGACGGGCGGGAGCGAGGGGATACGCAGTATTTT.

The CDR3 spells CASSLAGGTYNEQFF. The CDR3 DNA reads TGTGCCAGCAGTTTAGCGGGAGGAACCTACAATGAGCAGTTCTTC. This chain connects TRBV12-3 or TRBV12-4 to TRBJ2-1; possible D gene TRBD2, 6 bases. Trimming stripped 0 bases from V and 2 bases from J, with 8 bases between. The CDR3 is made up of 15 amino acids.

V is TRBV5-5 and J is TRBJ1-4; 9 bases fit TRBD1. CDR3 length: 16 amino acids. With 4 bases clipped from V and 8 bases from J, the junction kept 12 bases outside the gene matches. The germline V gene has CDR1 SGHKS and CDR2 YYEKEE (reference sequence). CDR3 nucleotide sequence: TGTGCCAGCAGCGCAGAAGGACAGGGGACTTACGAAAAACTGTTTTTT. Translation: CASSAEGQGTYEKLFF.

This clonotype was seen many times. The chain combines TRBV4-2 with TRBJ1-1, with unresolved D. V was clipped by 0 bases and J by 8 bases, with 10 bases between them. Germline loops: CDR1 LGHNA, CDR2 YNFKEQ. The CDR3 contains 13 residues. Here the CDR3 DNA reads TGTGCCAGCAGCCAAGACTCCCGCCTCGAAGCTTTCTTT. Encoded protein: CASSQDSRLEAFF.

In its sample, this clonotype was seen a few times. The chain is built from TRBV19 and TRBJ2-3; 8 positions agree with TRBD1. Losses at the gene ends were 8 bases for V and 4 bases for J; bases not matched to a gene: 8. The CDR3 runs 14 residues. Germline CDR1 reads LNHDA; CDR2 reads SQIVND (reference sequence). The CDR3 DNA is TGTGCCAGTGCTTTTGGACAGGGAGCAGATACGCAGTATTTT. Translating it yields CASAFGQGADTQYF. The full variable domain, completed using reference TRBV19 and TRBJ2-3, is DGGITQSPKYLFRKEGQNVTLSCEQNLNHDAMYWYRQDPGQGLRLIYYSQIVNDFQKGDIAEGYSVSREKKESFPLTVTSAQKNPTAFYLCASAFGQGADTQYFGPGTRLTVL.

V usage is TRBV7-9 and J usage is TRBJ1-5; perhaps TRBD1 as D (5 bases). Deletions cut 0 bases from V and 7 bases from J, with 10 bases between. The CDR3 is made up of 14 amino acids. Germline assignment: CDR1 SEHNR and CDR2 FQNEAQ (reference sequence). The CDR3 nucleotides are TGTGCCAGCAGCTTAGCGGGGGGAAGCCAGCCCCAGCATTTT. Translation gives CASSLAGGSQPQHF.

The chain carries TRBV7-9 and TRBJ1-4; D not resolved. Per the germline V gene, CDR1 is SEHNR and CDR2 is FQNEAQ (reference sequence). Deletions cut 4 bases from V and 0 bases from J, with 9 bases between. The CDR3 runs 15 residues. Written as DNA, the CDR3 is TGTGCCAGCAGCTCAGCACTGGCAACTAATGAAAAACTGTTTTTT. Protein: CASSSALATNEKLFF.

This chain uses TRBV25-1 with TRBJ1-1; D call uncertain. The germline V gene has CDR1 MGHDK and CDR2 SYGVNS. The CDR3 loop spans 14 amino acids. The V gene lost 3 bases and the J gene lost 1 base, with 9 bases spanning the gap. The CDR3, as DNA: TGTGCCAGCAGTGATCCCTCCCCGAACACTGAAGCTTTCTTT. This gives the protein CASSDPSPNTEAFF.

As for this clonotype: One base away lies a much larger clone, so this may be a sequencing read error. CDR3 nucleotides: TGTGCCAGCAGCATAGGGGCTAGACCCCAAGAGACCCAGTACTTC. Its translation: CASSIGARPQETQYF. The gene calls are TRBV9 and TRBJ2-5; a weak D match, TRBD1 (5 bases). Germline V gives CDR1 SGDLS, CDR2 YYNGEE. The V end lost 4 bases, the J end lost 1 base, and 14 bases lay between the germline ends. The CDR3 is 15 residues long.

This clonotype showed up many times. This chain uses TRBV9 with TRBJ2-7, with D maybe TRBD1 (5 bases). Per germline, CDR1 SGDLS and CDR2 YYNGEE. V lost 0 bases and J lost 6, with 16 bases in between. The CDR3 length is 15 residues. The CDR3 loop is CASSVGQGLRSEQYF. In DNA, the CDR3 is TGTGCCAGCAGCGTAGGGCAGGGCTTGAGAAGCGAGCAGTACTTC. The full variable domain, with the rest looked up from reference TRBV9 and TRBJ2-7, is DSGVTQTPKHLITATGQRVTLRCSPRSGDLSVYWYQQSLDQGLQFLIQYYNGEERAKGNILERFSAQQFPDLHSELNLSSLELGDSALYFCASSVGQGLRSEQYFGPGTRLTVT.

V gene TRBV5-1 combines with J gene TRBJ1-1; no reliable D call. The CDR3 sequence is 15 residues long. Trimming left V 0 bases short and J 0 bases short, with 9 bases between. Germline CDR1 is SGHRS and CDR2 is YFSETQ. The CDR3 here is CASSLGVGLNTEAFF. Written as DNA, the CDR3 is TGCGCCAGCAGCTTGGGCGTGGGATTGAACACTGAAGCTTTCTTT.

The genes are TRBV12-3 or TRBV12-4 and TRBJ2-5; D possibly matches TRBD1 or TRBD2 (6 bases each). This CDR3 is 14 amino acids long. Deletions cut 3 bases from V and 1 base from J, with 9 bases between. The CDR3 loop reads CASSLRGAQETQYF. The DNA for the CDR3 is TGTGCCAGCAGTTTGAGGGGGGCCCAAGAGACCCAGTACTTC.

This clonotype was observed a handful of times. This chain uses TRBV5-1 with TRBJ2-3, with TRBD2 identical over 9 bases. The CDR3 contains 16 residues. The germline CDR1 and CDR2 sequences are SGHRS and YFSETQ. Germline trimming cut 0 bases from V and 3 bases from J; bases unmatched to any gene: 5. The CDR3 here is CASSLGLSGGTDTQYF. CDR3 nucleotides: TGCGCCAGCAGCTTGGGCCTTAGCGGGGGAACAGATACGCAGTATTTT.

The CDR3 nucleotides are TGTGCCAGCATTCGATACAGTGAAGGAAACGTCCTGACTTTC. Its translation: CASIRYSEGNVLTF. The chain links TRBV2 to TRBJ2-6; D gene unclear. From germline, CDR1 is SNHLY and CDR2 FYNNEI. V lost 7 bases to trimming and J lost 10 bases, with 17 bases between them. The CDR3 loop spans 14 amino acids.

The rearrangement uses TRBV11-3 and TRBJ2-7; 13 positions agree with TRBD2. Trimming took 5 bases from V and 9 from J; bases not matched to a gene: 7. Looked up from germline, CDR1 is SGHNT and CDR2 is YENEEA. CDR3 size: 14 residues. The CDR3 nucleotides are TGTGCCAGCAGCACTAGCTGGACTAGCGGGAGGCAGTACTTC. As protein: CASSTSWTSGRQYF. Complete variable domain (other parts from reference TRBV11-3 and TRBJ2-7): EAGVVQSPRYKIIEKKQPVAFWCNPISGHNTLYWYLQNLGQGPELLIRYENEEAVDDSQLPKDRFSAERLKGVDSTLKIQPAELGDSAVYLCASSTSWTSGRQYFGPGTRLTVT.

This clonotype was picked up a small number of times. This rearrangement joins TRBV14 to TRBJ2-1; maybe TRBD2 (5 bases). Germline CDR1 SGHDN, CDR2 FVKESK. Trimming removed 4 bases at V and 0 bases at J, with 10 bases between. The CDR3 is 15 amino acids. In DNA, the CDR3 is TGTGCCAGCAGCCCGGACTTTACCTCCTACAATGAGCAGTTCTTC. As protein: CASSPDFTSYNEQFF.

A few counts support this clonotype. CDR3 sequence reads: CASSVASAPYEQYF. The CDR3 coding sequence is TGTGCCAGCAGCGTAGCTAGCGCTCCCTACGAGCAGTACTTC. The chain recombines TRBV9 with TRBJ2-7, with D perhaps TRBD2 (6 bases). The V end lost 0 bases, the J end lost 2 bases, and 9 bases lay between the germline ends. The CDR3 is 14 amino acids. The germline V gene encodes CDR1 SGDLS and CDR2 YYNGEE. The whole variable domain, remainder taken from reference TRBV9 and TRBJ2-7, is DSGVTQTPKHLITATGQRVTLRCSPRSGDLSVYWYQQSLDQGLQFLIQYYNGEERAKGNILERFSAQQFPDLHSELNLSSLELGDSALYFCASSVASAPYEQYFGPGTRLTVT.

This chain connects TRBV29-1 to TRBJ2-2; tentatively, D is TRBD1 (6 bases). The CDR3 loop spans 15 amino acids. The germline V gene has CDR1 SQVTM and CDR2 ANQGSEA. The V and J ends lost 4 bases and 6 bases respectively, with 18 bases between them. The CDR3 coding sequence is TGCAGCGTTGCAGGGGATGCGGCTGGTGCCGGGGAGCTGTTTTTT. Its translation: CSVAGDAAGAGELFF.

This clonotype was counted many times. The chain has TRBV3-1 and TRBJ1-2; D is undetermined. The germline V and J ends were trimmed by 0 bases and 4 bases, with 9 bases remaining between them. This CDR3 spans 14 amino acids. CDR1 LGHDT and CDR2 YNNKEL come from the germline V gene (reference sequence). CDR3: CASSQERRSYGYTF. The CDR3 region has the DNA TGTGCCAGCAGCCAAGAGAGGAGAAGCTATGGCTACACCTTC.